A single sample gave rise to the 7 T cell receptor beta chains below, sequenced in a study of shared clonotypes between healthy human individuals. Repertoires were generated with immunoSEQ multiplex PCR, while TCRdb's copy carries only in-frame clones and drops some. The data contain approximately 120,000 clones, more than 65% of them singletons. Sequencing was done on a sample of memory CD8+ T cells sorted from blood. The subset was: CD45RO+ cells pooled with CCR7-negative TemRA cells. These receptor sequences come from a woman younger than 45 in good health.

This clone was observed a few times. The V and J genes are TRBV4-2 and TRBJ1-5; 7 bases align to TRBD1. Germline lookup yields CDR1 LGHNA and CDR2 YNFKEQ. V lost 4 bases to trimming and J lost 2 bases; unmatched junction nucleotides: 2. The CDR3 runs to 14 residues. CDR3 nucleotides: TGTGCCAGCAGCCTTGGACAGGGCAATCAGCCCCAGCATTTT. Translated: CASSLGQGNQPQHF.

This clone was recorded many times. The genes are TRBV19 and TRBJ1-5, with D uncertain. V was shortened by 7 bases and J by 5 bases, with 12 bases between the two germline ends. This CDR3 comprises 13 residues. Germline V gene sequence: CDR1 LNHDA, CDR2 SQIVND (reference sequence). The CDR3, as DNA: TGTGCCAGTACCCCTCAGGTACATCAGCCCCAGCATTTT. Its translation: CASTPQVHQPQHF. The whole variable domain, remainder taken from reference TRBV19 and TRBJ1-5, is DGGITQSPKYLFRKEGQNVTLSCEQNLNHDAMYWYRQDPGQGLRLIYYSQIVNDFQKGDIAEGYSVSREKKESFPLTVTSAQKNPTAFYLCASTPQVHQPQHFGDGTRLSIL.

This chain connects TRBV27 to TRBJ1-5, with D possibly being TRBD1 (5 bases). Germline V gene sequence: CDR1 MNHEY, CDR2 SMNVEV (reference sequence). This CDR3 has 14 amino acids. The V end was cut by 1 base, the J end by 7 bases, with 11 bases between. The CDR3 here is CASSLWAGRQPQHF. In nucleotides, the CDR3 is TGTGCCAGCAGTTTATGGGCAGGGAGGCAGCCCCAGCATTTT.

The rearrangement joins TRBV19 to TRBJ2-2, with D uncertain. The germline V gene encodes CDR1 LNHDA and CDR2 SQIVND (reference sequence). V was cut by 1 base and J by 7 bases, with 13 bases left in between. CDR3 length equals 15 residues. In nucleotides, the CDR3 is TGTGCCAGTAGTATAGGGGCAGGACCTGGCGGGGAGCTGTTTTTT. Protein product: CASSIGAGPGGELFF.

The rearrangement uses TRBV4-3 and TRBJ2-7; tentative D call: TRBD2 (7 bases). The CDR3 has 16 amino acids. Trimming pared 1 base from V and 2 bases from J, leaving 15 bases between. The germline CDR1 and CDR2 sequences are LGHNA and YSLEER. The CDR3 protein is CASSQASGTPPYEQYF. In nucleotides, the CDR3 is TGCGCCAGCAGCCAAGCCAGCGGGACACCACCCTACGAGCAGTACTTC.

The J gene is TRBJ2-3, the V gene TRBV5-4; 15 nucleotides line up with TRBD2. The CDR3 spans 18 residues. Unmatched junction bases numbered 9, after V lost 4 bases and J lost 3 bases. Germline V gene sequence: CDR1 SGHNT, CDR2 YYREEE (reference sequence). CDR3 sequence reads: CASSPRTSGREGTDTQYF. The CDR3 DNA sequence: TGTGCCAGCAGCCCTCGGACTAGCGGGAGGGAGGGGACAGATACGCAGTATTTT.

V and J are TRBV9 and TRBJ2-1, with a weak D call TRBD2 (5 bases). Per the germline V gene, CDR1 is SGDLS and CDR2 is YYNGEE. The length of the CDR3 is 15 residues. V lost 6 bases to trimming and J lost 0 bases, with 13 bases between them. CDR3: CASTGPGSSYNEQFF. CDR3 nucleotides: TGTGCCAGCACCGGCCCGGGGAGCTCCTACAATGAGCAGTTCTTC.